This passage covers 14 T cell receptor beta chains from one sample sequenced in a study of response to subunit inactivated influenza vaccine. In TCRdb, the RT-PCR reads were re-called with MiXCR into one record per CDR3 protein. The data hold about 700,000 distinct CDR3 sequences, with 15% to 17% observed a single time. The starting material was PBMCs from blood, obtained 12 days after vaccination. The receptors were gathered from a man aged 50-59 years who received an inactivated influenza vaccine.

This clonotype occurred many times. The V gene is TRBV18, the J gene TRBJ2-1; unclear D gene. From germline, CDR1 is KGHSH and CDR2 LQKENI. The CDR3 has 12 residues. The ends were cut back, 1 base at V and 8 bases at J, with 6 bases in the middle. DNA of the CDR3: TGTGCCAGCTCACCACAGGGTTATGAGCAGTTCTTC. This gives the protein CASSPQGYEQFF.

The chain has TRBV12-5 and TRBJ1-2, with TRBD1 identical over 9 bases. From germline, CDR1 is LGHNT and CDR2 FRNRAP. With 6 bases clipped from V and 4 bases from J, the junction kept 9 bases outside the gene matches. This CDR3 is 15 amino acids long. The CDR3 protein is CASGPDRDRVYGYTF. The DNA for the CDR3 is TGTGCTAGTGGCCCCGACCGGGACAGGGTCTATGGCTACACCTTC.

The rearrangement uses TRBV3-1 and TRBJ2-5; D possibly matches TRBD1 or TRBD2 (5 bases each). Germline-derived CDR1 and CDR2 are LGHDT and YNNKEL (reference sequence). The CDR3 is made up of 15 amino acids. V dropped 8 bases and J dropped 9 bases, with 25 bases sitting between them. DNA for the CDR3: TGTGCCAGCTCCAAAGATTTAAGGACACTCGGGGCCCAGTACTTC. Encoded protein: CASSKDLRTLGAQYF.

This clonotype was counted only a few times. This chain links TRBV6-2 or TRBV6-3 with TRBJ2-4; D uncertain. The length of the CDR3 is 14 residues. Trimming took off 7 bases at V and 6 bases at J, with 16 bases between the two ends. Germline loops: CDR1 MNHEY, CDR2 SVGEGT. CDR3 protein: CASNPSGWGNIQYF. The CDR3 DNA follows: TGTGCCAGCAACCCCTCGGGTTGGGGAAACATTCAGTACTTC.

Here the CDR3 DNA reads TGCGCCAGCAGCCTCCAAGCGGGCGAAACCTACGAGCAGTACTTC. Translating gives CASSLQAGETYEQYF. This chain connects TRBV5-1 to TRBJ2-7; tentative D call: TRBD2 (6 bases). V shed 4 bases and J shed 2 bases, with 16 bases lying between them. Germline V CDR1 and CDR2: SGHRS, YFSETQ. The CDR3 consists of 15 residues.

This clonotype has only a few counts. This chain links TRBV4-2 with TRBJ2-7, with D tentatively TRBD2 (5 bases). Between the trimmed V and J ends, which lost 3 bases and 5 bases, there was a span of 14 bases. Germline CDR1 and CDR2: LGHNA and YNFKEQ. The CDR3 is made up of 14 amino acids. CDR3 nucleotides: TGTGCCAGCAGCCACGGACCGGAGGCGGACGAGCAGTACTTC. As protein: CASSHGPEADEQYF.

This clonotype was seen a handful of times. The chain has TRBV15 and TRBJ2-7; possibly TRBD2 for D (5 bases). The CDR3 runs to 14 residues. Trimming cost V 0 bases and J 1 base, with 7 bases left between them. Germline V CDR1 and CDR2: LNHNV, YYDKDF (reference sequence). This CDR3 reads CATSRDQRSYEQYF. As DNA, the CDR3 is TGTGCCACCAGCAGAGATCAGCGGTCCTACGAGCAGTACTTC.

This clonotype appeared a few times. The rearrangement joins TRBV5-1 to TRBJ2-3; the D call may be TRBD1 or TRBD2 (6 bases each). CDR1 and CDR2 from the germline V gene are SGHRS and YFSETQ. The CDR3 runs to 17 residues. The V and J ends lost 4 bases and 3 bases respectively, with 21 bases between them. CDR3 DNA: TGCGCCAGCAGCCCGGAGTTGGGGGGCATTGATACAGATACGCAGTATTTT. This translates into CASSPELGGIDTDTQYF.

This clonotype occurred once. The chain combines TRBV9 with TRBJ2-3, with TRBD2 matching 12 bases. Germline CDR1 reads SGDLS; CDR2 reads YYNGEE. The trim removed 3 bases at V and 1 base at J, leaving 3 bases unmatched. The CDR3 totals 16 residues. The CDR3: CASSALAGGRTDTQYF. The CDR3 DNA reads TGTGCCAGCAGCGCACTAGCGGGGGGTCGCACAGATACGCAGTATTTT.

This clonotype was counted only a few times. This rearrangement joins TRBV6-1 to TRBJ1-2; D might be TRBD1 (6 bases). CDR3 length equals 14 residues. V was clipped by 5 bases and J by 10 bases, with 20 bases between them. The germline V gene has CDR1 MNHNS and CDR2 SASEGT. The CDR3 spells CASSRPTGTKDYTF. Here the CDR3 DNA reads TGTGCCAGCAGTAGACCAACCGGGACAAAGGACTACACCTTC.

V usage is TRBV9 and J usage is TRBJ2-3, with TRBD2 identical over 12 bases. The CDR3 has 18 amino acids. Trimming cost V 3 bases and J 0 bases; bases outside gene matches: 8. In germline, CDR1 is SGDLS, CDR2 YYNGEE. CDR3: CASSARTSGVTSTDTQYF. The DNA of the CDR3 is TGTGCCAGCAGCGCTAGGACTAGCGGGGTCACTAGCACAGATACGCAGTATTTT.

The J gene is TRBJ2-7, the V gene TRBV20-1; 7 nucleotides agree with TRBD2. V was pared by 0 bases and J by 2 bases, with 22 bases of the junction left unmatched. The CDR3 contains 20 residues. CDR1 is DFQATT and CDR2 is SNEGSKA in the germline V gene (reference sequence). The CDR3 nucleotides are TGCAGTGCTAGAGAGATTTCCAATGGTACAGCGGGACGGACCCCCTACGAGCAGTACTTC. It codes for CSAREISNGTAGRTPYEQYF.

This clonotype showed up many times. This chain joins TRBV6-5 and TRBJ2-1; TRBD2 matches at 11 bases. The CDR3 loop spans 15 amino acids. The germline V gene has CDR1 MNHEY and CDR2 SVGAGI. Trimming took 7 bases from V and 5 from J; bases not matched to a gene: 7. The CDR3 nucleotides are TGTGCCAGCAAGATACTAGCGGGAGTCCACAATGAGCAGTTCTTC. Translating it yields CASKILAGVHNEQFF.

The chain recombines TRBV29-1 with TRBJ1-5, with D possibly matching TRBD1 (5 bases). Looked up from germline, CDR1 is SQVTM and CDR2 is ANQGSEA. Trimming left V 7 bases short and J 4 bases short, with 17 bases between. The CDR3 covers 14 residues. CDR3 residues: CSAIWGDTNQPQHF. CDR3 DNA sequence: TGCAGCGCCATCTGGGGGGATACGAATCAGCCCCAGCATTTT.